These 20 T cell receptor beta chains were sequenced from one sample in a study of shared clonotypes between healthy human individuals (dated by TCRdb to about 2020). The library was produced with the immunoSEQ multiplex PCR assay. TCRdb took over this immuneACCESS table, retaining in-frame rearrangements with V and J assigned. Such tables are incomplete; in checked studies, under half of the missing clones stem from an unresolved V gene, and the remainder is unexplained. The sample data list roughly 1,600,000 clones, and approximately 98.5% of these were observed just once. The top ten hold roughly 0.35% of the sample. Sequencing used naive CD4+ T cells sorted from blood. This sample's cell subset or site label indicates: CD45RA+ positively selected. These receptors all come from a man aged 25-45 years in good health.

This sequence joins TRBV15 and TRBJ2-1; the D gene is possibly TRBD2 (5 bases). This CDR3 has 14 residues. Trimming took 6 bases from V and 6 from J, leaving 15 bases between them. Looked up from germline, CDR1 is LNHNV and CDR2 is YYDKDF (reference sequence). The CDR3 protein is CATRGPARGNEQFF. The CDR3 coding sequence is TGTGCCACCAGAGGACCTGCCCGGGGCAATGAGCAGTTCTTC.

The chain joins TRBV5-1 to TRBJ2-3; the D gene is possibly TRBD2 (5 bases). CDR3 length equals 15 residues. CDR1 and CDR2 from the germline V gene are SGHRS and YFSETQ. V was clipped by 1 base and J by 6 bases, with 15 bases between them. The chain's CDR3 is CASSLSGNPADTQYF. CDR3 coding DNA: TGCGCCAGCAGCTTGTCGGGGAACCCCGCGGATACGCAGTATTTT.

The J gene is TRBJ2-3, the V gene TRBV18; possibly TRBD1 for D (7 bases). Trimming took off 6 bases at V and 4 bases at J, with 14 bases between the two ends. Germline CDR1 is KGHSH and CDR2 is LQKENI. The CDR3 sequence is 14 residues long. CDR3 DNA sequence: TGTGCCAGCTCTTCGCCAGGGGGGCCAGATACGCAGTATTTT. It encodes CASSSPGGPDTQYF.

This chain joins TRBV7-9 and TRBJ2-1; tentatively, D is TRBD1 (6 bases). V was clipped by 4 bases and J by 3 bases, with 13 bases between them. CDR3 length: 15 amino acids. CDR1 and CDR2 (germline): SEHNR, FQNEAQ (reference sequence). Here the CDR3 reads CASSSSGTLYNEQFF. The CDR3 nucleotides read TGTGCCAGCAGCTCATCAGGGACACTCTACAATGAGCAGTTCTTC.

CDR3 bases: TGTGCCAGCAGTAGACTAGCGATACAATACAATGAGCAGTTCTTC. Translated, it gives CASSRLAIQYNEQFF. The V gene is TRBV27, the J gene TRBJ2-1; 8 bases align to TRBD2. Germline-derived CDR1 and CDR2 are MNHEY and SMNVEV (reference sequence). The V segment lost 5 bases and the J segment 4 bases; nucleotides outside the gene matches: 7. The CDR3 has 15 amino acids.

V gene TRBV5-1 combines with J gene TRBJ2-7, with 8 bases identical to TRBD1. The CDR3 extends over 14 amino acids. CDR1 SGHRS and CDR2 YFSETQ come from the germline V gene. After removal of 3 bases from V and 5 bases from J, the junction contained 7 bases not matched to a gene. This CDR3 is CASSSRDRSHEQYF. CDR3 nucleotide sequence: TGCGCCAGCAGCTCCCGGGACAGGTCCCACGAGCAGTACTTC.

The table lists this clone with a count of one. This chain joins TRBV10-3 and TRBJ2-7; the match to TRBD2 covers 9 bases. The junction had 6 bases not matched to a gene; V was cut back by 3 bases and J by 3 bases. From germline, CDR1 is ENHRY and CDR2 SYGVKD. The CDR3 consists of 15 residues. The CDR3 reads CAISDSGSLNYEQYF. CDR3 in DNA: TGTGCCATCAGTGATAGCGGGAGCCTGAACTACGAGCAGTACTTC.

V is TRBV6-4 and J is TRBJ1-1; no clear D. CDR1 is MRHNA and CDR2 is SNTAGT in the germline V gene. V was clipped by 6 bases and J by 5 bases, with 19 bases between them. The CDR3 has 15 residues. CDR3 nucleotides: TGTGCCAGCAGGAGGGCGGCAGCGTCGGGAACTGAAGCTTTCTTT. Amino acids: CASRRAAASGTEAFF.

CDR3 in DNA: TGTGCCAGTACCGCAACAGGGGGCGCATCCACAGATACGCAGTATTTT. It codes for CASTATGGASTDTQYF. The rearrangement joins TRBV19 to TRBJ2-3, with 9 bases identical to TRBD1. CDR3 length: 16 residues. Germline values: CDR1 LNHDA, CDR2 SQIVND (reference sequence). V shed 7 bases and J 2 bases; nucleotides not matched to a gene: 10.

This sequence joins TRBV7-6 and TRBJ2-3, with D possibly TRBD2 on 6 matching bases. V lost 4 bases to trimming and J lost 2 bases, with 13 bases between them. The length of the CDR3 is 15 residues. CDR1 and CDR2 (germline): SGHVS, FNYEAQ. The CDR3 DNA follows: TGTGCCAGCAGCTCGTCAGGACTACCCACAGATACGCAGTATTTT. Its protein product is CASSSSGLPTDTQYF.

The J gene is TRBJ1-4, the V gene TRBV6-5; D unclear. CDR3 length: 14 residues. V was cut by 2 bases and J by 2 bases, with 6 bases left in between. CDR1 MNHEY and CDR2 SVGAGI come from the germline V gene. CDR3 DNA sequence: TGTGCCAGCAGTTACCGGGGTACTAATGAAAAACTGTTTTTT. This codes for CASSYRGTNEKLFF.

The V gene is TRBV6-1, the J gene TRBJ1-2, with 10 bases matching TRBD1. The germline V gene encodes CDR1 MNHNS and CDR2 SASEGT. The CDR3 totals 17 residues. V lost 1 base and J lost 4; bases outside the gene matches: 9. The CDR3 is CASSEGPGTGARYGYTF. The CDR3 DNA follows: TGTGCCAGCAGTGAAGGTCCCGGGACAGGGGCCCGCTATGGCTACACCTTC.

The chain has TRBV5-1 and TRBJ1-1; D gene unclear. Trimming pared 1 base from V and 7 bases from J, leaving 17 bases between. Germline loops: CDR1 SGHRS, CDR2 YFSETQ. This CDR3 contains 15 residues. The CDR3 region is CASSLREQTSGEAFF. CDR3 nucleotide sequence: TGCGCCAGCAGCTTGCGGGAGCAGACGAGCGGTGAAGCTTTCTTT.

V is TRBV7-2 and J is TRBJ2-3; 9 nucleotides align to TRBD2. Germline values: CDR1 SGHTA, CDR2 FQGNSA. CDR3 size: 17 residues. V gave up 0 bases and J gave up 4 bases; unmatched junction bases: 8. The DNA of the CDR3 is TGTGCCAGCAGCTTAGCGCTAGTTAGCGGGAGTCCAGATACGCAGTATTTT. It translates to CASSLALVSGSPDTQYF.

Here the CDR3 reads CASSLDTGPHGYTF. The CDR3 DNA sequence: TGTGCCAGCAGCTTAGATACAGGGCCCCATGGCTACACCTTC. The rearrangement uses TRBV11-2 and TRBJ1-2, with D possibly TRBD1 on 6 matching bases. This CDR3 comprises 14 residues. Germline V CDR1 and CDR2: SGHAT, FQNNGV. V lost 0 bases, J lost 6 bases, and 11 bases lay in between.

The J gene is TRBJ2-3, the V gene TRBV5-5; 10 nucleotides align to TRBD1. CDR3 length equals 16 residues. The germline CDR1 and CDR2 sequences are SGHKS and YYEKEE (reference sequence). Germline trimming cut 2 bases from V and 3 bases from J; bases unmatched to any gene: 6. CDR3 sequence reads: CASSLTTGGRTDTQYF. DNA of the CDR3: TGTGCCAGCAGCTTAACGACAGGGGGCCGGACAGATACGCAGTATTTT.

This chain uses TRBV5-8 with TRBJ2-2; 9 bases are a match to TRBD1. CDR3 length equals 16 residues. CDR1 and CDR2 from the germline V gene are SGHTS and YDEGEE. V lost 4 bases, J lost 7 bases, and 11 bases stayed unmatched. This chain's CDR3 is CASSPPGTGRHGELFF. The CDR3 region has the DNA TGTGCCAGCAGCCCGCCCGGGACAGGGCGTCACGGGGAGCTGTTTTTT.

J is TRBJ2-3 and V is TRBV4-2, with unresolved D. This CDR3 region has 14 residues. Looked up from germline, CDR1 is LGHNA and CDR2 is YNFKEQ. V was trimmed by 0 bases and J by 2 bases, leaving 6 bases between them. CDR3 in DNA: TGTGCCAGCAGCCAAGAGTTGGTCACAGATACGCAGTATTTT. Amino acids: CASSQELVTDTQYF.

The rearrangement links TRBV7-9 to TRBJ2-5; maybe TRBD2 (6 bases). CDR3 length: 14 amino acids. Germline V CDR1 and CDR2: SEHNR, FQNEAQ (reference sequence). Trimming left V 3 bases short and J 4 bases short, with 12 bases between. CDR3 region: CASSLESGGETQYF. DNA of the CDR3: TGTGCCAGCAGCTTGGAGTCCGGGGGAGAGACCCAGTACTTC.

In nucleotides, the CDR3 is TGTGCCAGCAGCCGGACAGAGGAGACCCAGTACTTC. Translation: CASSRTEETQYF. V and J are TRBV7-2 and TRBJ2-5, with D perhaps TRBD1 (6 bases). The V end lost 5 bases, the J end lost 5 bases, and 9 bases lay between the germline ends. Germline V lookup: CDR1 SGHTA, CDR2 FQGNSA. The CDR3 extends over 12 amino acids.